This T cell receptor beta chain was captured by sequencing in a study of Graves' ophthalmopathy and Graves' hyperthyroidism. Study-level points and caveats: Thyroid clonotypes that were expanded above 0.001 frequency mostly also appeared in blood. Researchers report that a 13-signature model separated ophthalmopathy from stable hyperthyroidism, posting about 88% sensitivity and approximately 81% specificity.

Scientists amplified the TCR beta CDR3 regions from RNA transcripts. RT-PCR in the first round used HTBI primers; a second-round multiplex PCR followed. TCRdb used MiXCR to reprocess the multiplex PCR reads, holding one entry per CDR3 protein. The data hold fewer than 70,000 distinct CDR3 sequences, with about half observed a single time. Note on this clonotype: No antigen is known for it.

Per germline, CDR1 LNHDA and CDR2 SQIVND (reference sequence). The CDR3 covers 17 residues. V lost 4 bases, J lost 1 base, and 9 bases stayed unmatched. For donors with ophthalmopathy, the disease showed moderate-to-severe activity, reached CAS ≥3 and NOSPECS ≥4, and had lasted under 3 months. It was on clinical symptoms, serum thyroxine, TRAb, thyroid ultrasound and orbital computed tomography that diagnosis relied. The receptor comes from an adult woman with Graves' ophthalmopathy. The chain uses TRBV19 and TRBJ2-2; TRBD2 agrees at 7 bases. Sequenced material: peripheral blood. The CDR3 DNA is TGTGCCAGTAGTAATGAGGGAGGGGTCGGGAACACCGGGGAGCTGTTTTTT. This translates into CASSNEGGVGNTGELFF.